This T cell receptor (beta chain) originates from a study of cytomegalovirus exposure and HLA in healthy donors (dated by TCRdb to 2016 to 2017). About the investigation overall: According to an earlier analysis of a few hundred of the donors, about 170 million T cells yielded 90 million to 130 million unique TCR beta sequences and about 280 Gb of sequence data. Roughly five DR-DQ haplotypes were handled as single units for association and clustering because linkage in the cohort was strong. In addition to the first cohort of roughly 670 subjects, a separate validation cohort of 130 or so different subjects was used. The later analysis used no new phenotypic data to find candidate immune exposures, relying instead on TCR beta sequences and their occurrence across donors. Donor age, sex, ethnicity and CMV serostatus were collected together with the repertoire data. A later analysis re-analyzed previously published TCR beta repertoires from 600 to 850 donors and added high-resolution HLA genotyping to study TCR occurrence patterns. The genetic ancestry cluster associated with self-reported Caucasian donors included about four fifths of the 300 to 400 genotyped donors. Among 350 to 400 genotyped donors of the cohort, an average of about 240,000 unique TCR beta nucleotide sequences were sequenced per donor, roughly 18% of them non-productive. To decide whether each TCR beta V gene segment behaved as functional or pseudogenic, an earlier analysis of several hundred of the donors relied on high-throughput TCR beta sequencing. An early release covering about 600 HLA-typed donors comprised about 300 gigabases of sequencing data and 85 million to 100 million unique TCR sequences. Class I and class II HLA loci were covered by the typing at four-digit resolution. In a later genetic analysis, genome-wide SNP genotypes for 398 of the 666 donors were used, and that subset was treated as a discovery cohort. To predict cytomegalovirus infection status, the study brought together high-throughput TCR immunosequencing, statistical association of individual TCRs with disease status, and machine learning. The study used immunosequencing to profile the T cell repertoires of approximately 640 subjects and linked those repertoires to cytomegalovirus serostatus. The aim of the study was to test whether cataloging public T cell receptors could identify signatures of past pathogen exposure. All discovery cohort repertoires had been generated on a single sequencing platform. The number of typed donors differed by locus: 629-630 for A, B, C, DRB1 and DQB1; 500 to 550 for DQA1; approximately 600 for DPA1; and roughly 490 for DPB1.

V gives up 3 bases and J gives up 3 bases, and the segment between their germline ends measures 8 bases. Sequences MNHEY (CDR1) and SMNVEV (CDR2) are obtained from the germline V gene (reference sequence). The CDR3 holds 14 amino acids from the cysteine to the phenylalanine. Only the CDR3 region is kept as DNA, spanning 42 bases read in frame from base 1. Receptor libraries were prepared by the immunoSEQ multiplex PCR assay. The multiplex PCR relied on a mix of 60 forward primers for TCR Vbeta segments and 13 reverse primers for TCR Jbeta segments. The CDR3 region of rearranged TCR beta genes was amplified from genomic DNA by a multiplex PCR assay. On the Illumina HiSeq System, the amplified TCR beta libraries were sequenced as 87-base-pair reads. In the authors' own workflow: Across the 640 or so repertoires, a later analysis counted 75 million to 90 million unique TCR beta chains, approximately 10 million of which were shared by at least two donors. To remove PCR and sequencing errors, raw reads were error-corrected and collapsed into unique sequences using a nearest-neighbor algorithm that merged closely related sequences. Alignment of CDR3 sequences to IMGT reference sequences was used to assign V, D and J gene segments. For a sequence to be retained, at least a six-nucleotide match to both a V gene segment and a J gene segment was required. Rearrangements were called productive when the CDR3 lacked stop codons and stayed in frame with V and J; all others were non-productive. Following IMGT convention, CDR3 was defined as the stretch from the second conserved V-encoded cysteine up to the conserved J-encoded phenylalanine. Sequences without an unambiguous match to a single V gene segment were excluded from the earlier analysis of 587 of the donors. An earlier analysis of 450 to 650 of the donors called V segments functional above 56.7% productive rearrangements and segregating when the between-donor standard deviation exceeded 5%. To diagnose cytomegalovirus status from the catalog of TCR beta chain sequences, a statistical classification framework was built. V and J gene assignment, in a later analysis, came from comparing TCR nucleotide sequences with IMGT/GENE-DB human TR gene sequences. The TCRdist pipeline was used in a later analysis to assign CDR3 sequences and most-parsimonious VDJ recombination scenarios. In a later analysis, each TCR beta chain was defined by its CDR3 amino acid sequence together with its V-gene family, and reads lacking a unique V-gene family were excluded. As a way to deal with suspected cross-contamination and a sequencing artifact, a later analysis dropped under 600 nucleotide sequences that were highly shared and had low generation probability. In a later analysis, a clonal expansion index for each public chain was calculated from normalized within-repertoire ranks of inferred template counts. A later analysis computed generation probabilities with a VDJ recombination model fitted to out-of-frame rearrangements, and checked the results against IGoR. Hypergeometric tests were used in a later analysis to score TCR-TCR, TCR-HLA and TCR-CMV co-occurrence, with a repertoire-size bias correction applied to the TCR pairs. A later analysis estimated false discovery rates by permuting HLA or CMV assignments 20 times. In a later analysis, co-occurring TCRs were grouped using DBSCAN, and TCRdist sequence similarity was added for clustering within HLA-allele-positive subsets. Repertoires with fewer than 30,000 or more than 120,000 public chains were left out of co-occurrence clustering, as were four to six repertoires with anomalous nucleotide sharing. TCRdb stores this immuneACCESS table with in-frame sequences only. Part of the clones is absent; in the studies checked, under half of the shortfall reflects unresolved V genes, and no reason is known for the rest. V and J calls and clone size are those listed in that table; D and trimming were worked out from the DNA. This sample gives over 120,000 clones in total; around four fifths of them show up just once. The ten largest clones add up to 2.5% to 3.5% of the sample.

The full study reports these points: Most TCR sequences were observed very rarely across donors, whereas some public TCRs were present in many individuals. It was suggested by the authors that the approach could potentially be generalized to other disease states and immunological phenotypes. A later analysis found that most CMV-associated TCR beta chains appeared HLA-restricted, with HLA associations seemingly driven largely by CMV exposure. A total of about 180 TCR beta chains were listed by the study as associated with cytomegalovirus. A later analysis found that HLA-associated TCR beta chains were more clonally expanded and had lower generation probabilities than equally common non-associated chains. An earlier analysis of around 500 of the donors showed that most TCR beta V segments appeared in productive rearrangements either about 87% or about 30% of the time, which broadly matched IMGT annotations. The earlier analysis of 587 of the donors excluded 15 to 20 rarely observed V segments, including chromosome 9 orphons, because counts were too low. The presence/absence analyses assumed that sequencing depth was roughly uniform across donors, and that assumption may not be true. According to a later genetic analysis, donors in an Asian-associated ancestry cluster had fewer N-insertions in productive TCRs than the roughly 660-donor mean. A later analysis found that TCR association rates varied across HLA loci, with DRB1 alleles showing the most associated TCRs and HLA-C alleles the fewest. Linkage disequilibrium might explain the correlated functional status among segregating V segments, but an unknown experimental factor could not be ruled out. Because HLA typing was missing for some donors at each locus, association tests included only the typed subset. Cytomegalovirus status was reported to be diagnosed by the classifier with high specificity and sensitivity in both the original and validation cohorts. A further reported finding was that TCR beta sequences accurately predicted the HLA-A and HLA-B alleles for most subjects in the first cohort. The only immune exposure information available for the cohort was CMV serostatus. In a later analysis, some 18,000 TCR beta sequences were associated with specific HLA alleles at a false discovery rate of 0.05. Strong co-occurrence of HLA alleles, especially DR and DQ, made assigning TCR associations to individual alleles difficult. In a later analysis, several top co-occurrence clusters were reported to appear linked to parvovirus B19, influenza, CMV and Epstein-Barr virus. In vitro tests confirmed that a few of the cytomegalovirus-associated TCR beta chains recognize cytomegalovirus antigens. Because the 87-base-pair reads could not distinguish some IMGT-functional V segments, including TRBV6-2 and TRBV6-3, those segments were excluded. A later genetic analysis associated a missense DCLRE1C variant with V-gene and J-gene trimming of TCR beta chains, and an independent cohort replicated the association. The sequencing pipeline was judged likely to have produced a cluster of highly shared sequence variants as a technical artifact. In this cohort, only TCR beta chains were sequenced, and detectable features were limited by the absence of alpha or paired-chain data.

The cohort was made up of 500 to 850 healthy bone marrow donors. At the time of sampling, all cohort members were nominally healthy, though unrecorded immune exposures were likely present. The donor tested CMV seronegative and was one of the 352 seronegative cohort members. A peripheral blood sample was collected from each donor, and TCR beta sequencing was performed on peripheral blood mononuclear cells. The Qiagen DNeasy Blood Extraction Kit was used to extract genomic DNA from the blood cell samples. This clone was counted between two and nine times. It lacks a known antigen. No qualities accompany the bases; no much larger clone lies one base away.

This clonotype was obtained from a female donor in good health and CMV-seronegative. The specimen sequenced was PBMCs. The rearrangement joined TRBV27 to TRBJ1-4, with no reliable assignment of the D segment. The CDR3 protein sequence reads: CASSLVGANEKLFF. The DNA sequence is given as TGTGCCAGCAGTTTGGTCGGAGCTAATGAAAAACTGTTTTTT.